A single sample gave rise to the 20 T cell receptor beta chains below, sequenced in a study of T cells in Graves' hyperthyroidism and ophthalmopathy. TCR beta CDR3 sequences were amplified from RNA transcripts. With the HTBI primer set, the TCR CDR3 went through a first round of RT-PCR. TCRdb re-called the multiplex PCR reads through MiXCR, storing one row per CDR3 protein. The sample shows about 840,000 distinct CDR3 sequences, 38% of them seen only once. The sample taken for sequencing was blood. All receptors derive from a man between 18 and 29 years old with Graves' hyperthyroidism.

The CDR3 protein is CSARVPVASHEQYF. The CDR3 nucleotides are TGCAGTGCTAGAGTCCCCGTCGCATCCCACGAGCAGTACTTC. The chain couples TRBV20-1 to TRBJ2-7, with D uncertain. Trimming stripped 1 base from V and 5 bases from J, with 15 bases between. This CDR3 contains 14 residues. The germline gives CDR1 DFQATT, CDR2 SNEGSKA (reference sequence).

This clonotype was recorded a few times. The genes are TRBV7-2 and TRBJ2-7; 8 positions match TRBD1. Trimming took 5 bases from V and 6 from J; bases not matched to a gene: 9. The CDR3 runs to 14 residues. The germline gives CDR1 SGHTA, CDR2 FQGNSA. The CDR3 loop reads CASSPTRQGFEQYF. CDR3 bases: TGTGCCAGCAGCCCTACTCGACAGGGGTTCGAGCAGTACTTC.

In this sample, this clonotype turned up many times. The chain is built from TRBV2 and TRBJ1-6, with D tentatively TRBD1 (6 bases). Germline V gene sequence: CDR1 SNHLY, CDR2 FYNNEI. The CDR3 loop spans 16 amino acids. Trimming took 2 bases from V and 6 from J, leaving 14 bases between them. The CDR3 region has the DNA TGTGCCAGCAGTGAATTACGGGGGGCACGTAATTCACCCCTCCACTTT. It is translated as CASSELRGARNSPLHF.

CDR3 nucleotides: TGTGCCAGCAGCGCGACTAGCGAGGCGCAGTTCTTC. Its protein product is CASSATSEAQFF. The rearrangement joins TRBV9 to TRBJ2-1; 8 nucleotides align to TRBD2. J was trimmed by 12 bases and V by 3 bases; bases with no gene match: 5. The germline gives CDR1 SGDLS, CDR2 YYNGEE. The CDR3 runs 12 residues.

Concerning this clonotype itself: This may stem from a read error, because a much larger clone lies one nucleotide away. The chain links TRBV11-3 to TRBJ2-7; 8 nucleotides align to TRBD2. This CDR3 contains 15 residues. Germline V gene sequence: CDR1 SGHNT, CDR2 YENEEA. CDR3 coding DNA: TGTACCAGCAGCGTTAGAGCGGGAGCTAGTTACGAGCAGTACTTC. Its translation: CTSSVRAGASYEQYF.

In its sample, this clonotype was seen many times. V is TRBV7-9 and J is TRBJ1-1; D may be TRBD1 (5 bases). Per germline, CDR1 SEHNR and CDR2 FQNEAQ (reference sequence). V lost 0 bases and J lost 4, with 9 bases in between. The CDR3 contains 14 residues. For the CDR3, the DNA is TGTGCCAGCAGCTTAGCTGGGGGGAGCACTGAAGCTTTCTTT. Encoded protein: CASSLAGGSTEAFF.

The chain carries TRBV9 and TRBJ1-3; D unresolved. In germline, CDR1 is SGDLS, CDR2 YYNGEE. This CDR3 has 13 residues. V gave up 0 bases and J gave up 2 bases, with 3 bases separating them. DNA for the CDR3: TGTGCCAGCAGCGTAGGACCTGGAAACACCATATATTTT. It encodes CASSVGPGNTIYF. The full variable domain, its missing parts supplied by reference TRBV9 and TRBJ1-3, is DSGVTQTPKHLITATGQRVTLRCSPRSGDLSVYWYQQSLDQGLQFLIQYYNGEERAKGNILERFSAQQFPDLHSELNLSSLELGDSALYFCASSVGPGNTIYFGEGSWLTVV.

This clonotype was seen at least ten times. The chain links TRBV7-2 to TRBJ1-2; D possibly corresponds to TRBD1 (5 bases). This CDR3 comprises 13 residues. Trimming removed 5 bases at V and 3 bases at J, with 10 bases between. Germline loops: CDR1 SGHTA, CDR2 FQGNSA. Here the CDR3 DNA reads TGTGCCAGCAGCATGGGGGTTTACTATGGCTACACCTTC. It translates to CASSMGVYYGYTF. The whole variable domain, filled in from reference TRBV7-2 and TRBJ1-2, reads GAGVSQSPSNKVTEKGKDVELRCDPISGHTALYWYRQSLGQGLEFLIYFQGNSAPDKSGLPSDRFSAERTGGSVSTLTIQRTQQEDSAVYLCASSMGVYYGYTFGSGTRLTVV.

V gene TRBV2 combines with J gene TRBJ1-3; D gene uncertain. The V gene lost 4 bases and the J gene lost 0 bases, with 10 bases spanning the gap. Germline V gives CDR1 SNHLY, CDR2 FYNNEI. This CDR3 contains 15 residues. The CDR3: CASSASAYSGNTIYF. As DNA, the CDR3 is TGTGCCAGCAGTGCTAGTGCCTACTCTGGAAACACCATATATTTT.

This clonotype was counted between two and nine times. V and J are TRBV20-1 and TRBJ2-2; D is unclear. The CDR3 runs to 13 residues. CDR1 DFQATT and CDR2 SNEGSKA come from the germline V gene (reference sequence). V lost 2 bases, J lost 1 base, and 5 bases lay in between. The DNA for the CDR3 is TGCAGTGCTAGAAGACAGAACACCGGGGAGCTGTTTTTT. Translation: CSARRQNTGELFF.

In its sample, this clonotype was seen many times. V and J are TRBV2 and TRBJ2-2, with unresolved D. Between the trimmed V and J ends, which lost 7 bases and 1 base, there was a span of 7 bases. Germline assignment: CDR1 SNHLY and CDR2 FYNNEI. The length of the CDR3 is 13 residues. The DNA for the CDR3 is TGTGCCAGCAACAAGCGGAACACCGGGGAGCTGTTTTTT. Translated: CASNKRNTGELFF.

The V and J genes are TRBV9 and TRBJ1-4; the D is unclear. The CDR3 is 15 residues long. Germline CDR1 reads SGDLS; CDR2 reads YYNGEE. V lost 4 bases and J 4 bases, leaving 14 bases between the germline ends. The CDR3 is CASSPSGRINEKLFF. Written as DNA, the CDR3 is TGTGCCAGCAGCCCATCCGGGAGGATTAATGAAAAACTGTTTTTT.

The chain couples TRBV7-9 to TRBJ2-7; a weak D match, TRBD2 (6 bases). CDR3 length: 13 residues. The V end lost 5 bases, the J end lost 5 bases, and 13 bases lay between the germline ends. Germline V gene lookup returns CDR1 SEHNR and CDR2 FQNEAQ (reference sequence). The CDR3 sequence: CASSPGPGDEQYF. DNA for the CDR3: TGTGCCAGCAGCCCCGGACCGGGAGACGAGCAGTACTTC.

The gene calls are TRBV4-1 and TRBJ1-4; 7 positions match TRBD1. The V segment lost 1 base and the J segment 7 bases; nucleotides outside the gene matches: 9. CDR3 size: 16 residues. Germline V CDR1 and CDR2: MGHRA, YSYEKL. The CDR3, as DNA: TGCGCCAGCAGCCAAGGGCCCCGGGGACAGCTTGAAAAACTGTTTTTT. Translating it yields CASSQGPRGQLEKLFF.

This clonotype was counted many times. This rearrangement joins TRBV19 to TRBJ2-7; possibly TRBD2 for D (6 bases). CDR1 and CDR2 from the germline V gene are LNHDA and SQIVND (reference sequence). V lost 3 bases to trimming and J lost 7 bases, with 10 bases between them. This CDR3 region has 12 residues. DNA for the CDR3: TGTGCCAGTAGTATCGGGGCGGGGGAGCAGTACTTC. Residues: CASSIGAGEQYF. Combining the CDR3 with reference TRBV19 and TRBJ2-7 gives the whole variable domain DGGITQSPKYLFRKEGQNVTLSCEQNLNHDAMYWYRQDPGQGLRLIYYSQIVNDFQKGDIAEGYSVSREKKESFPLTVTSAQKNPTAFYLCASSIGAGEQYFGPGTRLTVT.

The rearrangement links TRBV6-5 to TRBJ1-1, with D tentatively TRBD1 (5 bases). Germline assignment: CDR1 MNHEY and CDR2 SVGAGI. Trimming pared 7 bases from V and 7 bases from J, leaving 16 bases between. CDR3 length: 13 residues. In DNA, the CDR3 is TGTGCCAGCAAACCCCCAGGGTTGGTTGAAGCTTTCTTT. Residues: CASKPPGLVEAFF.

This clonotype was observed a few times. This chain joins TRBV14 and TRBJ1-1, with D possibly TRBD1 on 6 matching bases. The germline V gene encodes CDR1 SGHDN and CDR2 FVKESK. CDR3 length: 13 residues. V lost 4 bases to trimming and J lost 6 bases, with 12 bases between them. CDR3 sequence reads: CASSPQGRAEAFF. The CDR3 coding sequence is TGTGCCAGCAGCCCACAGGGTAGGGCTGAAGCTTTCTTT.

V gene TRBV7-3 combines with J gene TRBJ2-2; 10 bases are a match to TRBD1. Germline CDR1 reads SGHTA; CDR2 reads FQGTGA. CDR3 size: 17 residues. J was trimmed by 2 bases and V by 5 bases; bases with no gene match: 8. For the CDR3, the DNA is TGTGCCAGCAGCAAACCCGGGACAGGGGTAAACACCGGGGAGCTGTTTTTT. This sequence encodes CASSKPGTGVNTGELFF.

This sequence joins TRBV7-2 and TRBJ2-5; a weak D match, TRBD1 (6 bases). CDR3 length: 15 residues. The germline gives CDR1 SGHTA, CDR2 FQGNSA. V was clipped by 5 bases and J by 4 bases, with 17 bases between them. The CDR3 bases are TGTGCCAGCAGCCAAGAGGGCAGGGGTGGAGAGACCCAGTACTTC. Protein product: CASSQEGRGGETQYF.

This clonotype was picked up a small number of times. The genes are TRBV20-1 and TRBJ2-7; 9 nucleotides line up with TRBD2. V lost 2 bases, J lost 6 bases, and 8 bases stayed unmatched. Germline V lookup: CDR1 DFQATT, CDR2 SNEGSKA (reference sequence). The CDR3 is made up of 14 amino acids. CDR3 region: CSARTLAGSGEQYF. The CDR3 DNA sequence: TGCAGTGCTAGAACCCTAGCGGGATCGGGCGAGCAGTACTTC.